Listed below are T cell receptor beta chains from one sample, sequenced in a study of shared clonotypes between healthy human individuals. Sequencing used immunoSEQ multiplex PCR; TCRdb keeps in-frame clones, though not all of them. The table has about 490,000 clones, 78% seen once. Sequencing was carried out using PBMCs. The receptors shown here come from a middle-aged woman in good health. Some clones in this sample may be carry-over from other donors' samples. CDR3s include the opening cysteine and the closing phenylalanine or tryptophan.

>TRBV27
CASSLSFLAGGYEQFF
>TRBV7-8
CASSLGLAGVYEQYF
>TRBV18
CASSQTLGQGANEQFF
>TRBV30
CALDRGRLSGELFF
>TRBV7-2
CASSKYQETQYF
>TRBV4-2
CASSHPGTGSYEQYF
>TRBV10-2
CASSGELNYGYTF
>TRBV11-1
CARLRPPVRAGGLFF
>TRBV11-2
CASSQQAAGNTIYF
>TRBV19
CASSAGPNQPQHF
>TRBV7-2
CASSLRGAGGNTIYF
>TRBV30
CALQLNTEAFF
>TRBV18
CASSPPLGVRGYTF
>TRBV27
CASRTTGVGARINQPQHF
>TRBV5-6
CASSLAGRGNTEAFF
>TRBV6-6
CASSYGDRGGAFF